This TCR beta chain derives from a study of Ad26.COV2.S vaccination and SARS-CoV-2 variants listed by TCRdb under 2021. With regard to the full study: Vaccine-arm donors were drawn from COV1001, a multicentre, randomized, double-blind, placebo-controlled phase I-IIa trial of Ad26.COV2.S in healthy adults. Dosing of Ad26.COV2.S was intramuscular, at either 5x10^10 or 1x10^11 viral particles, delivered as one shot or as two shots spaced 56 days apart. TCRbeta repertoire sequencing served as the tool for gauging how specific and how broad the SARS-CoV-2-reactive T cell receptors were following Ad26.COV2.S vaccination. The TCR-sequenced set comprised approximately 32 samples: approximately 20 Ad26.COV2.S vaccine recipients, 5 placebo recipients and 8 SARS-CoV-2 convalescent individuals. Participants in the trial were split at random into five groups of five each, receiving low-dose or high-dose Ad26.COV2.S once or twice, or else placebo on both occasions. Throughout the experiments and outcome assessment, investigators stayed blinded to trial group allocation.

A distance of 19 bases separates the germline ends of V and J, which lose 1 base and 5 bases respectively. Reading the germline V gene (reference sequence) gives CDR1 SGHNT and CDR2 YYREEE. Inclusive of the bounding cysteine and phenylalanine, the CDR3 is 16 residues long. CDR3 DNA only is kept here, 48 bases in frame from base 1. The immunoSEQ Assay was used to sequence TCRbeta CDR3 regions. After extraction, genomic DNA underwent amplification by bias-controlled multiplex PCR, followed by high-throughput sequencing. As for how the authors treated the data: To quantify the absolute abundance of every unique TCRbeta CDR3 region, sequences were collapsed and filtered. T cell fraction was estimated by normalizing TCRbeta template counts to usable DNA, with usable DNA measured through amplification of reference genes found in all nucleated cells. Repertoire TCRs were annotated as SARS-CoV-2-specific when V gene, CDR3 amino acid sequence and J gene were exactly matched to a known reactive TCR set. MIRA supplied the reference SARS-CoV-2 TCR set, which was filtered for enrichment in COVID-19-positive ImmuneCODE repertoires so that public or cross-reactive TCRs were removed. Based on the MIRA antigens, annotated TCRs were further analysed at the level of specific ORF or position within ORF. Breadth was defined as annotated unique rearrangements over total unique productive rearrangements; depth was the summed frequency of those rearrangements. Group comparisons of TCR breadth used two-sided Wilcoxon rank-sum tests. Entries here come from immuneACCESS through TCRdb and include only in-frame sequences with V and J called. Some clones fail to appear in such tables; in the studies checked, an unresolved V gene covers under half of the shortfall, and the cause of the remainder is unknown. That table is the source of V, J and clone size, and D and trimming were worked out from the DNA. The sample has 350,000 to 400,000 clones on record, around nine tenths of them singletons. The leading ten clones occupy about 3.6% of the sample.

The treatment or condition label, read with the paper, signifies: 19 received Ad26.COV2.S at low or high dose, single or two shots; several received placebo; per-sample allocation not given. For vaccine and placebo recipients, repertoires were sequenced using samples collected on day 63 after the first injection. Cohort 1b enrolled roughly 25 adults aged 18-55 years at a single site in Boston, USA, between 29 July and 7 August 2020. As a vaccine, Ad26.COV2.S was a replication-incompetent adenovirus type 26 vector that expressed a prefusion-stabilized SARS-CoV-2 spike protein derived from the original Wuhan strain. Points on this clone: It lacks a known antigen. Base qualities were left out, and no much larger clone turns up one base away.

Broader findings and caveats from the paper: The study was not powered to compare responses between vaccine doses or regimens. The authors noted that the TCR breadth and depth analyses may have underestimated total T cell responses. After vaccination, spike-specific CD8+ and CD4+ T cell responses were reported to show substantial breadth. Vaccine and placebo recipients had similar non-spike TCR breadth, a finding consistent with the vaccine containing only spike. Spike-specific TCR breadth was higher in Ad26.COV2.S recipients than in placebo recipients (P = 0.0014).

The sample was peripheral blood, taken in a trial of Ad26.COV2.S vaccine versus placebo. This TCR was sampled from a person aged 18 to 59 who received the Ad26.COV2.S COVID-19 vaccine or a placebo. This sequence uses TRBV5-4 and TRBJ2-7; 5 matching bases give a weak D call of TRBD1. For the CDR3, the sequence is CASSLPTPDQGHEQYF. The DNA sequence reads TGTGCCAGCAGCTTGCCTACACCTGATCAGGGTCACGAGCAGTACTTC. Extended through the reference TRBV5-4 and TRBJ2-7 proteins, this CDR3 yields the full variable domain: ETGVTQSPTHLIKTRGQQVTLRCSSQSGHNTVSWYQQALGQGPQFIFQYYREEENGRGNFPPRFSGLQFPNYSSELNVNALELDDSALYLCASSLPTPDQGHEQYFGPGTRLTVT.